This is a list of T cell receptor beta chains from one sample in a study of blood T cell repertoires in COVID-19. Sequenced by immunoSEQ multiplex PCR; TCRdb stores in-frame clones only, minus some. The sample shows approximately 300,000 clones, 90% of them seen only once. The sequencing sample was made of peripheral blood. The receptors come from a woman in her forties with COVID-19, enrolled during active disease. Both conserved end residues are part of each CDR3. The D gene is left open where the match is weak. Expanded clones get a size class; other rows say once, few or many, or leave the size out.

j_call clone_size d_call v_call cdr3_nt cdr3_aa
TRBJ1-1 NA TRBD1 TRBV5-1 TGCGCCAGCAGCTGGCGGACAGGGCAGACTGAAGCTTTCTTT CASSWRTGQTEAFF
TRBJ2-2 NA TRBD1 TRBV5-1 TGCGCCAGCAGCTTGGATACAGGGGATACCGGGGAGCTGTTTTTT CASSLDTGDTGELFF
TRBJ2-2 NA TRBD2 TRBV9 TGTGCCAGCAGCGTAGTCACGGGAGGCCCCTCAGGCACCGGGGAGCTGTTTTTT CASSVVTGGPSGTGELFF
TRBJ2-7 NA TRBD1 TRBV19 TGTGCCAGTGCCGAGGGACAGGGTCCCGAGCAGTACTTC CASAEGQGPEQYF
TRBJ2-4 NA TRBD1 TRBV5-1 TGCGCCAGCAGCTTGGGACAGGGAGTTTCATTGGGACAAAACATTCAGTACTTC CASSLGQGVSLGQNIQYF
TRBJ2-7 NA TRBD1 TRBV18 TGTGCCAGCTCACCAGCCGGGACAGGGATCTCCGAGCAGTACTTC CASSPAGTGISEQYF
TRBJ1-2 NA TRBD1 TRBV18 TGTGCCAGCTCACCAGGAGGTGGACAGGGGAATGGCTACACCTTC CASSPGGGQGNGYTF
TRBJ2-5 NA NA TRBV18 TGTGCCAGCTCACCACCGTACAACCGAGAGACCCAGTACTTC CASSPPYNRETQYF
TRBJ2-7 NA NA TRBV15 TGTGCCACCAGCAGAGTCCGCAGGGTTTCTGACGAGCAGTACTTC CATSRVRRVSDEQYF
TRBJ2-7 NA NA TRBV9 TGTGCCAGCAGCCCCCAGGGGATGGACGAGCAGTACTTC CASSPQGMDEQYF
TRBJ1-1 NA NA TRBV7-2 TGTGCCAGCAGCTTAGTCCGGGCAGGGTGGGATACTGAAGCTTTCTTT CASSLVRAGWDTEAFF
TRBJ1-2 NA NA TRBV20-1 TGCAGTGCTGAAACAGGATATGGCTACACCTTC CSAETGYGYTF
TRBJ1-4 NA TRBD1 TRBV2 TGTGCCAGCCAACCGGGACAGGGGAATGAAAAACTGTTTTTT CASQPGQGNEKLFF
TRBJ2-1 NA TRBD2 TRBV11-3 TGTGCCAGCAGCTTGGGCGGGGGGTCCACCTACAATGAGCAGTTCTTC CASSLGGGSTYNEQFF
TRBJ1-1 NA NA TRBV6-5 TGTGCCAGCAGTTACTCCCCGGACAGCCGGAACACTGAAGCTTTCTTT CASSYSPDSRNTEAFF
TRBJ1-4 NA TRBD1 TRBV27 TGTGCCAGCAGTTTATCCCCTCAACAGGGGTATAATGAAAAACTGTTTTTT CASSLSPQQGYNEKLFF
TRBJ1-3 NA NA TRBV27 TGTGCCGGCCCCTGGGCTGATGAGTACCTCGTGTCTGGAAACACCATATATTTT CAGPWADEYLVSGNTIYF
TRBJ1-2 NA TRBD1 TRBV10-3 TGTGCCATCAGTGAGTTACAGGGGGCGCTTGACTATGGCTACACCTTC CAISELQGALDYGYTF
TRBJ1-2 once NA TRBV6-2/TRBV6-3 TGTGCCAGCAGCCGCGGGAGGGGAATTGCAGTCTATGGCTACACCTTC CASSRGRGIAVYGYTF
TRBJ1-1 NA TRBD1 TRBV28 TGTGCCAGCAGTTTCGGGACAGGGGTTCGCACTGAAGCTTTCTTT CASSFGTGVRTEAFF
TRBJ1-4 NA NA TRBV5-1 TGCGCCAGCAAGGCGCAAGGGGTACTGGAAAAACTGTTTTTT CASKAQGVLEKLFF
TRBJ2-7 NA NA TRBV12-3/TRBV12-4 TGTGCCAGCAATAATAGCCCCTACGAGCAGTACTTC CASNNSPYEQYF
TRBJ1-3 NA NA TRBV19 TGTGCCAGTACCGCGGCGAGAGGAAACACCATATATTTT CASTAARGNTIYF
TRBJ2-6 NA NA TRBV11-2 TGTGCCAGCAGCTTAGATCTGCTAGTGTTTTTATCTGGGGCCAACGTCCTGACTTTC CASSLDLLVFLSGANVLTF
TRBJ2-5 NA TRBD1 TRBV11-2 TGTGCCAGCAGCCGAGGGACAGGGGGCTGGGAGACCCAGTACTTC CASSRGTGGWETQYF
TRBJ1-4 once NA TRBV14 TGTGCCAGTAGCCAGTTGGGGGCAGGAGAAAAACTGTTTTTT CASSQLGAGEKLFF
TRBJ1-5 NA TRBD1 TRBV5-1 TGCGCCAGCAGCGAACCGGGACAGGGGGCGCCGGGCAATCAGCCCCAGCATTTT CASSEPGQGAPGNQPQHF
TRBJ1-3 NA TRBD1 TRBV28 TGTGCCAGCAGTCTATTCGGGACAGGTGAAAACACCATATATTTT CASSLFGTGENTIYF
TRBJ2-2 NA NA TRBV7-3 TGTGCCAGCAGCTTAATGGGGGCCGAGAACACCGGGGAGCTGTTTTTT CASSLMGAENTGELFF
TRBJ1-2 few TRBD1 TRBV6-4 TGTGCCAGCAGTGAAACGGACAGGGGTGGTGGCTACACCTTC CASSETDRGGGYTF
TRBJ1-5 NA NA TRBV21-1 TGTGCCAGCAGCAAAAAGATCCGACAGGCGAGTGCGCAGCCCCAGCATTTT CASSKKIRQASAQPQHF
TRBJ2-2 NA TRBD1 TRBV7-6 TGTGCCAGCAGCTTCGGACAGGGGCTTAACACCGGGGAGCTGTTTTTT CASSFGQGLNTGELFF
TRBJ1-6 NA TRBD1 TRBV5-1 TGCGCCAGCAGCCAGACAGGGAGGCGAGGATCACCCCTCCACTTT CASSQTGRRGSPLHF
TRBJ2-1 NA TRBD2 TRBV4-1 TGCGCCAGCAGCCACCCGGGACTAGCGGGAAATGAGCAGTTCTTC CASSHPGLAGNEQFF
TRBJ1-5 NA NA TRBV6-2/TRBV6-3 TGTGCCAGCAGCCCTGGGCCTACATCGGGCAATCAGCCCCAGCATTTT CASSPGPTSGNQPQHF
TRBJ1-1 NA NA TRBV28 TGTGCCAGCAGTTTAACAGCGAACACTGAAGCTTTCTTT CASSLTANTEAFF
TRBJ1-6 once NA TRBV9 TGTGCCAGCAGCGCCGTTAGCGGGACGGGAAATTCACCCCTCCACTTT CASSAVSGTGNSPLHF
TRBJ2-5 NA TRBD2 TRBV14 TGTGCCAGCAGCCAAGTGCGGGGGGGCAGGGAGACCCAGTACTTC CASSQVRGGRETQYF
TRBJ1-1 NA NA TRBV7-2 TGTGCCAGCAGCCCCAGCCTGGCGGCCACTGAAGCTTTCTTT CASSPSLAATEAFF
TRBJ2-1 NA NA TRBV11-1 TGTGCCAGCAGCTTAGCCCAGGGTTCTGGGCAGTTCTTC CASSLAQGSGQFF
TRBJ2-5 NA NA TRBV6-2/TRBV6-3 TGTGCCAGCAGTTCGCAAGAGACCCAGTACTTC CASSSQETQYF
TRBJ2-3 NA NA TRBV3-1/TRBV3-2 TGTGCCAGCGCCGCAGAGGGTACGCAGTATTTT CASAAEGTQYF
TRBJ1-1 NA TRBD1 TRBV5-6 TGTGCCAGCAGCTTCCGGGACAGGGGGCCGATCACTGAAGCTTTCTTT CASSFRDRGPITEAFF
TRBJ2-1 NA TRBD1 TRBV5-1 TGCGCCAGCAGCTTGACAGGGGGCGAATTCGTTGAGCAGTTCTTC CASSLTGGEFVEQFF
TRBJ1-2 NA NA TRBV28 TGTGCCAGCAGTTTCCACACCTATGGCTACACCTTC CASSFHTYGYTF
TRBJ1-2 once TRBD1 TRBV28 TGTGCCAGCAGTCCCCCACAGGGGGCGATAGCTAACTATGGCTACACCTTC CASSPPQGAIANYGYTF
TRBJ1-2 NA NA TRBV5-4 TGTGCCAGCAGCTTGCGGGTTAACTATGGCTACACCTTC CASSLRVNYGYTF
TRBJ2-2 once TRBD2 TRBV27 TGTGCCAGCAGACCACTAGCGACGAACACCGGGGAGCTGTTTTTT CASRPLATNTGELFF
TRBJ2-1 NA TRBD1 TRBV29-1 TGCAGCGTTGTCCAGGGGGTTGACATAAGCTCCTACAATGAGCAGTTCTTC CSVVQGVDISSYNEQFF
TRBJ2-1 once NA TRBV7-9 TGTGCCAGCAGCTTAAGTTGGCATGAGCAGTTCTTC CASSLSWHEQFF
TRBJ1-2 NA NA TRBV18 TGTGCCAGCTCACCCAGGGGATGGGGAGATGGCTACACCTTC CASSPRGWGDGYTF
TRBJ2-1 NA NA TRBV29-1 TGCAGCGGAGAACAGGGGGGAGGGGAGCAGTTCTTC CSGEQGGGEQFF
TRBJ1-5 once NA TRBV30 TGTGCCTGGAGTGGAGGCAATCAGCCCCAGCATTTT CAWSGGNQPQHF
TRBJ1-5 few NA TRBV19 TGTGCCAGTACCAGAGGCGGAGGGAATCAGCCCCAGCATTTT CASTRGGGNQPQHF
TRBJ1-5 NA TRBD1 TRBV7-2 TGTGCCAGCAGTTTGGGACAGGTTATAGGGCCCCAGCATTTT CASSLGQVIGPQHF
TRBJ2-7 once NA TRBV18 TGTGCCAGCTCCCCCAAGTCTAGTCCCTACGAGCAGTACTTC CASSPKSSPYEQYF